This T cell receptor (beta chain) is drawn from a study of Ad26.COV2.S vaccination and SARS-CoV-2 variants. The wider study: Into the muscle, Ad26.COV2.S was dosed once or twice, 56 days apart.

Assay: immunoSEQ multiplex PCR; the TCRdb copy retains only in-frame clones and omits some. This sample has approximately 500,000 clones, with around 90% found just once. Concerning this clone itself: Its antigen is as yet unknown.

Indicated treatment: some 20 received Ad26.COV2.S at low or high dose, single or two shots; about five received placebo; per-sample allocation not given. Vaccine and placebo recipients were sampled on day 63 after the first injection. Regarding the study as a whole: Recipients of either vaccine or placebo displayed similar breadth of non-spike TCRs.

The sequence was obtained from a person between 18 and 59 years old who received the Ad26.COV2.S COVID-19 vaccine or a placebo. The sequences come from peripheral blood, collected in a trial of Ad26.COV2.S vaccine versus placebo.

The CDR3 DNA is TGTGCCAGCAGTTACCGTGGGGGGTTCTCTGGAAACACCATATATTTT. Translation gives CASSYRGGFSGNTIYF. The chain carries TRBV6-5 and TRBJ1-3; D may be TRBD1 (5 bases). Germline CDR1 MNHEY, CDR2 SVGAGI. The CDR3 extends over 16 amino acids. Trimming removed 2 bases at V and 0 bases at J, with 11 bases between.